The TCR beta chain described here comes from a study of shared clonotypes between healthy human individuals. Study in general: Per donor, three plates held CD4 naive cells, three held CD4 memory, two held CD8 naive and one held CD8 memory.

CD45RO-negative, CCR7-selected cells formed the naive CD8 fraction, which excluded terminally differentiated effector memory CD45RA+ cells. Some 30,000 T cell genomes, or roughly 180 ng DNA, went into the sorted-subset replicate PCRs. Libraries were prepared by immunoSEQ multiplex PCR; TCRdb keeps only in-frame clonotypes and omits some of them. The profile covers approximately 740,000 clones, with 80% to 95% appearing a single time and around 24% taken by the ten largest. The CDR3 contains 13 residues. The germline V gene has CDR1 MRHNA and CDR2 SNTAGT. Trimming removed 3 bases at V and 6 bases at J, with 10 bases between.

This clonotype originated in a man aged 25-45 years in good health. Material: naive CD8+ T cells sorted from blood. This chain joins TRBV6-4 and TRBJ2-3, with D perhaps matching TRBD2 (5 bases). In DNA form, the CDR3 reads TGTGCCAGCAGTGAAGGATCGGGGGATACGCAGTATTTT. Amino acid sequence: CASSEGSGDTQYF.